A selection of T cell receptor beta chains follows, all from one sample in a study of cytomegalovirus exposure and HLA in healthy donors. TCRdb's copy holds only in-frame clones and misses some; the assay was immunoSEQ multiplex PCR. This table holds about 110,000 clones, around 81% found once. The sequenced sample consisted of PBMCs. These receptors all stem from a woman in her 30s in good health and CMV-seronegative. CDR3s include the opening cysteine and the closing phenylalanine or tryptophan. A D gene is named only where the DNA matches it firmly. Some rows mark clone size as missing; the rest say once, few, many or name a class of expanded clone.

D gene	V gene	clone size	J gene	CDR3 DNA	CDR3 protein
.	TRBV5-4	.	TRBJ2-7	TGTGCCAGCAGCTACCAGGGCCCTTTATCCTACGAGCAGTACTTC	CASSYQGPLSYEQYF
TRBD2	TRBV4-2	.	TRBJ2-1	TGTGCCAGCAGCCAAGGGGGACTAGCGGGCAATGAGCAGTTCTTC	CASSQGGLAGNEQFF
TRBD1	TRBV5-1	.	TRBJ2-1	TGCGCCAGCAGCTTGGGCAAGGGACAGGGGGCAAAAAATGAGCAGTTCTTC	CASSLGKGQGAKNEQFF
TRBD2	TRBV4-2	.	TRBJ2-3	TGTGCCAGCAGCCAACGTAGCGGGATTAGCACAGATACGCAGTATTTT	CASSQRSGISTDTQYF
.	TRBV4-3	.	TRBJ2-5	TGCGCCAGCAGCCAAGATCGCAGAGCAGGTCCTGAGTACTTC	CASSQDRRAGPEYF
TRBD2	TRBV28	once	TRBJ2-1	TGTGCCAGCAGCGTGGGCGGGAGTGGTTCCTACAATGAGCAGTTCTTC	CASSVGGSGSYNEQFF
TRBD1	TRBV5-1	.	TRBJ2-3	TGCGCCAGCAGCCCCGATTACAGGGGTAGCACAGATACGCAGTATTTT	CASSPDYRGSTDTQYF
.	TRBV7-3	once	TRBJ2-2	TGTGCCAGCAGCTTAACTTTGCGAGGGGAGCTGTTTTTT	CASSLTLRGELFF
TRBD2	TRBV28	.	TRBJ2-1	TGTGCCAGCAGTTTATTCGGGACTAGAGTCAATGAGCAGTTCTTC	CASSLFGTRVNEQFF
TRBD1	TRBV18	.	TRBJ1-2	TGTGCCAGCTCACAACAGGGGGTCGGCTATGGCTACACCTTC	CASSQQGVGYGYTF
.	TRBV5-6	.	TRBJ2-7	TGTGCCAGCAGCTTACCGGGACTGTCAAACTATCGCGAGCAGTACTTC	CASSLPGLSNYREQYF
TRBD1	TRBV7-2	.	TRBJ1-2	TGTGCCAGCAGCTTACGGACAGGGGAACATGGCTACACCTTC	CASSLRTGEHGYTF
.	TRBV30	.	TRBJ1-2	TGTGCCTGGAGGGTAGAGGGATCTTACGGCTACACCTTC	CAWRVEGSYGYTF
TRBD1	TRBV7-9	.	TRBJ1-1	TGTGCCAGCACCGACAGGGTGAACACTGAAGCTTTCTTT	CASTDRVNTEAFF
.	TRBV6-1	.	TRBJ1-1	TGTGCCAGCACCCCTTTAGTCGGGGGATACACTGAAGCTTTCTTT	CASTPLVGGYTEAFF
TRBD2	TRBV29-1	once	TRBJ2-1	TGCAGCGTGCGCTTATTCGCTAGCGGAGAATCCTACAATGAGCAGTTCTTC	CSVRLFASGESYNEQFF
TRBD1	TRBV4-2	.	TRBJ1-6	TGTGCCAGCAGCCAGGGAGACAGGGGACACTCACCCCTCCACTTT	CASSQGDRGHSPLHF
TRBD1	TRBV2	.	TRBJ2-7	TGTGCCATCGAGACAGGGTCCTACGAGCAGTACTTC	CAIETGSYEQYF
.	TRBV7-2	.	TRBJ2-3	TGTGCCGGCGGAGCGGCCTCTAGCACAGATACGCAGTATTTT	CAGGAASSTDTQYF
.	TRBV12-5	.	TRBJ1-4	TGTGCTAGTGTGCGGGGGGGTGGAGAAAAACTGTTTTTT	CASVRGGGEKLFF
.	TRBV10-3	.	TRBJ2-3	TGTGCCATCCTAGCATCTAGCACAGATACGCAGTATTTT	CAILASSTDTQYF
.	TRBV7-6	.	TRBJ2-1	TGTGCCAGCAGCCCCCTCACGCAGGGCCACAACAATGAGCAGTTCTTC	CASSPLTQGHNNEQFF
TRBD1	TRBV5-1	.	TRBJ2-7	TGCGCCAGCAGCCGCCGGGACAGGGGGGGATCCGAGCAGTACTTC	CASSRRDRGGSEQYF
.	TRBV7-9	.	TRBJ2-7	TGTGCCAGCAGCGCCGACTTCGAGCAGTACTTC	CASSADFEQYF
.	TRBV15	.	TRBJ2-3	TGTGCCACCAGCAGAGTGGCGGGGACTAGCACAGATACGCAGTATTTT	CATSRVAGTSTDTQYF
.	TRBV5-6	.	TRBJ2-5	TGTGCCAGCAGCTTGGTTGGCAGGGTGGGAGAGACCCAGTACTTC	CASSLVGRVGETQYF
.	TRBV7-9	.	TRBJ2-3	TGTGCCAGCAGCTTAGCTCTAGTTGGGACAGATACGCAGTATTTT	CASSLALVGTDTQYF